Listed below are T cell receptor beta chains from one sample, sequenced in a study of blood T cell repertoires in COVID-19. Assay: immunoSEQ multiplex PCR; the TCRdb copy retains only in-frame clones and omits some. The repertoire holds 390,000 or so clones, with roughly 90% as singletons. Material for sequencing was peripheral blood. Receptors originate from a man aged 18 to 35 with active or convalescent COVID-19. CDR3s include the opening cysteine and the closing phenylalanine or tryptophan. Fields, in order: D gene, J gene, V gene, clone size, CDR3 protein, CDR3 DNA. A D gene is named only where the DNA matches it firmly. Clone size is stated in some rows and not others, as once, few, many or a class when expanded.

>-|TRBJ2-7|TRBV7-2|-
CASSLTGRLGRRHYEQYF
TGTGCCAGCAGCCTGACAGGTAGGCTAGGGCGGAGACACTACGAGCAGTACTTC
>TRBD1|TRBJ1-1|TRBV27|-
CASSFSWTGNTEAFF
TGTGCCAGCAGTTTTAGCTGGACAGGGAACACTGAAGCTTTCTTT
>TRBD1|TRBJ2-7|TRBV24-1|-
CATSARDRVYEQYF
TGTGCCACCAGTGCCAGGGACAGGGTATACGAGCAGTACTTC
>-|TRBJ2-7|TRBV30|once
CAWSVWDNDYEQYF
TGTGCCTGGAGTGTATGGGACAATGACTACGAGCAGTACTTC
>-|TRBJ1-1|TRBV6-4|-
CASRTDTGNTEAFF
TGTGCCAGCAGGACGGACACAGGGAACACTGAAGCTTTCTTT
>-|TRBJ2-1|TRBV27|-
CASSLGSLGAGYNEQFF
TGTGCCAGCAGTTTAGGATCATTGGGGGCCGGTTACAATGAGCAGTTCTTC
>-|TRBJ2-7|TRBV3-1/TRBV3-2|-
CASSQERPGHFKGYEQYF
TGTGCCAGCAGCCAAGAAAGGCCGGGACACTTTAAGGGGTACGAGCAGTACTTC
>-|TRBJ2-7|TRBV2|-
CASSGGEPSYEQYF
TGTGCCAGCAGTGGCGGGGAACCCTCCTACGAGCAGTACTTC
>TRBD2|TRBJ2-7|TRBV5-1|-
CASSLVVSGGSYEQYF
TGCGCCAGCAGCTTGGTCGTTAGCGGGGGGTCCTACGAGCAGTACTTC
>TRBD1|TRBJ1-5|TRBV3-1/TRBV3-2|once
CASSRGQGNQPQHF
TGTGCCAGCAGCCGTGGACAGGGCAATCAGCCCCAGCATTTT
>-|TRBJ2-5|TRBV11-2|-
CASTRGSRQGRETQYF
TGTGCCAGCACCCGGGGGTCTCGACAGGGAAGAGAGACCCAGTACTTC
>-|TRBJ2-5|TRBV6-5|-
CASSYSKGTFQTQYF
TGTGCCAGCAGTTACTCGAAGGGGACATTCCAGACCCAGTACTTC
>-|TRBJ2-3|TRBV24-1|-
CATSEAGYGDTQYF
TGTGCCACCAGTGAGGCTGGGTACGGGGATACGCAGTATTTT
>TRBD2|TRBJ2-1|TRBV7-3|-
CASSLLGGYNEQFF
TGTGCCAGCAGCTTATTGGGAGGGTACAATGAGCAGTTCTTC
>-|TRBJ2-3|TRBV11-2|-
CASSLARGTDTQYF
TGTGCCAGCAGCTTAGCCAGGGGCACAGATACGCAGTATTTT
>TRBD1|TRBJ2-5|TRBV7-9|-
CASSLRQGAETQYF
TGTGCCAGCAGCTTAAGGCAGGGGGCAGAGACCCAGTACTTC
>TRBD1|TRBJ1-5|TRBV28|-
CASSMTGDNQPQHF
TGTGCCAGCAGCATGACAGGGGACAATCAGCCCCAGCATTTT
>-|TRBJ1-1|TRBV7-8|-
CASSLAREVRINTEAFF
TGTGCCAGCAGCTTAGCGAGGGAGGTTAGGATTAACACTGAAGCTTTCTTT
>TRBD1|TRBJ1-6|TRBV7-3|-
CASSLIPGGRSPLHF
TGTGCCAGCAGCTTAATCCCAGGGGGCAGGTCACCCCTCCACTTT
>TRBD2|TRBJ2-7|TRBV6-5|-
CASSRRPGGDYEQYF
TGTGCCAGCAGCCGACGCCCCGGGGGGGACTACGAGCAGTACTTC
>-|TRBJ2-5|TRBV6-6|few
CASSLQGGETQYF
TGTGCCAGCAGCCTACAGGGGGGGGAGACCCAGTACTTC
>-|TRBJ1-3|TRBV3-1/TRBV3-2|once
CASRRQASGNTIYF
TGTGCCAGCAGAAGACAAGCATCTGGAAACACCATATATTTT